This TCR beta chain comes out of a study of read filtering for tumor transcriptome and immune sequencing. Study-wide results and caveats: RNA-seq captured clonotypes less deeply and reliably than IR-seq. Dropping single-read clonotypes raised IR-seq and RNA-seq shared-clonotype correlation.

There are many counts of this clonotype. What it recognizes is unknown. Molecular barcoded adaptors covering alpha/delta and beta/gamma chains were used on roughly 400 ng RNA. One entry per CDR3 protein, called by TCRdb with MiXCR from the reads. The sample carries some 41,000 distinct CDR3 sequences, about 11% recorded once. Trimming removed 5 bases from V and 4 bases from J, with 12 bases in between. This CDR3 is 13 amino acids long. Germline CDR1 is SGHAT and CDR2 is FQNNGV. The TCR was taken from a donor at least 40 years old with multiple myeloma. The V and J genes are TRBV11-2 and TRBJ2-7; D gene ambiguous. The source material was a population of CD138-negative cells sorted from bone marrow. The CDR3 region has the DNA TGTGCCAGCAGCACCCAGGACGGATACGAGCAGTACTTC. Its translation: CASSTQDGYEQYF.